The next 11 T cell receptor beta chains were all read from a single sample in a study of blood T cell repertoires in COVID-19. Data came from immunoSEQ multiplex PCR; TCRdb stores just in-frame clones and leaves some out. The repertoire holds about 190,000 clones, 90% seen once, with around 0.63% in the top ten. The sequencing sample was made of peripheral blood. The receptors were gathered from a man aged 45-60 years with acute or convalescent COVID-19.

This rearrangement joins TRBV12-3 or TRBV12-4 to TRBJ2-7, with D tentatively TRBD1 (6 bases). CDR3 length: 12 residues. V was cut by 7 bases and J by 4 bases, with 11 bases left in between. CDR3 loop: CASNKQGYEQYF. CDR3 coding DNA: TGTGCCAGCAACAAACAGGGTTACGAGCAGTACTTC.

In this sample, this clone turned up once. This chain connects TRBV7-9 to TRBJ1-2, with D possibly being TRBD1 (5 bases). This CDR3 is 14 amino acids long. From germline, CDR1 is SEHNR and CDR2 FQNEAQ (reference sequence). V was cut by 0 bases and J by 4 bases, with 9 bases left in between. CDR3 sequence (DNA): TGTGCCAGCAGCTTAGCGGGGCCGAGCTATGGCTACACCTTC. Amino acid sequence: CASSLAGPSYGYTF.

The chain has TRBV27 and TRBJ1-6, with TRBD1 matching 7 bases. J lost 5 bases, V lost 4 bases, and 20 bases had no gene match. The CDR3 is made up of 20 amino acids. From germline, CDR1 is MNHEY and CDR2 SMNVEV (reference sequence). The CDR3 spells CASSSRIGTVNIFHNSPLHF. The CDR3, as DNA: TGTGCCAGCAGTTCCCGCATCGGGACAGTCAACATATTCCATAATTCACCCCTCCACTTT.

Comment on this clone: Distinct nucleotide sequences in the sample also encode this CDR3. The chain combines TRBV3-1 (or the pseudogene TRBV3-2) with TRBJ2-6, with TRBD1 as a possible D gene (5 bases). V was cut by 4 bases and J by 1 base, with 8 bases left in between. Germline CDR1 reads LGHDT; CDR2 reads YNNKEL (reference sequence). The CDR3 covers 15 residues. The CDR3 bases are TGTGCCAGCAGCCGAGACAGTTCTGGGGCCAACGTCCTGACTTTC. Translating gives CASSRDSSGANVLTF.

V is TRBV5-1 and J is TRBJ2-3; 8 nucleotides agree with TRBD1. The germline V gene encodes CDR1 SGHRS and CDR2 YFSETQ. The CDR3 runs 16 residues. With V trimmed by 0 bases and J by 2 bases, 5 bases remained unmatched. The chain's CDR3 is CASSLGQGSLTDTQYF. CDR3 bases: TGCGCCAGCAGCTTGGGACAGGGGTCTCTCACAGATACGCAGTATTTT.

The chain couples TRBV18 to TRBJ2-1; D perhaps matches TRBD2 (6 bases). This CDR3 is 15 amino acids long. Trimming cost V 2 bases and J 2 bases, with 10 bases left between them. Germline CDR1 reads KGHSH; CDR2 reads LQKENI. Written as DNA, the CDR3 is TGTGCCAGCTCACCAATGCGGGATACCTACAATGAGCAGTTCTTC. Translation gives CASSPMRDTYNEQFF.

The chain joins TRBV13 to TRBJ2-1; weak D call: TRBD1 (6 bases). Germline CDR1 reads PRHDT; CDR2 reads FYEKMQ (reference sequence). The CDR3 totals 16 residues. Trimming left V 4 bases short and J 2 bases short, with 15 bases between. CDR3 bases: TGTGCCAGCAGCTCCCTGGGCAGGGGCCCCTACAATGAGCAGTTCTTC. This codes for CASSSLGRGPYNEQFF.

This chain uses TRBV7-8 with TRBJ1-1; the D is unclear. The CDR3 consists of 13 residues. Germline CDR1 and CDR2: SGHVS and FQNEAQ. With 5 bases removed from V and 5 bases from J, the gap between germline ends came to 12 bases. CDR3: CASSRYKQTEAFF. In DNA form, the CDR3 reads TGTGCCAGCAGCCGATATAAACAGACTGAAGCTTTCTTT.

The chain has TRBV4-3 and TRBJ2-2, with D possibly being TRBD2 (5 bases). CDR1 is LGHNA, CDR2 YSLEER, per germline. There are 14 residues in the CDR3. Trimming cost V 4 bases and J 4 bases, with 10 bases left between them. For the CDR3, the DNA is TGCGCCAGCAGCCGGTCGGGGTTCACCGGGGAGCTGTTTTTT. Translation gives CASSRSGFTGELFF.

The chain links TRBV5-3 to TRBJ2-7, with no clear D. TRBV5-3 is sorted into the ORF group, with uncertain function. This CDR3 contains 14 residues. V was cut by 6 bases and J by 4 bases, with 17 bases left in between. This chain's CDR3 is CARKPPGPDYEQYV. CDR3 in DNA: TGTGCCAGAAAACCCCCGGGTCCCGATTACGAGCAGTACGTC.

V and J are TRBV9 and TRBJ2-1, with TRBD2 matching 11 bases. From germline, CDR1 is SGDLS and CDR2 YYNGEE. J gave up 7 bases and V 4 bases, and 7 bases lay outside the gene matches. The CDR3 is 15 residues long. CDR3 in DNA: TGTGCCAGCAGCCCCGCGGGACTAGCGGCTAATGAGCAGTTCTTC. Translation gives CASSPAGLAANEQFF.